This entry describes one T cell receptor beta chain. This specimen belongs to a study of T cell responses to AZD1222 COVID-19 vaccine. CDR1 is SNHLY, CDR2 FYNNEI, per germline. The CDR3 sequence is 15 residues long. Trimming pared 2 bases from V and 5 bases from J, leaving 12 bases between. Method: immunoSEQ multiplex PCR; TCRdb's copy keeps in-frame clones and lacks some. The sample records 150,000 or so clones, about nine tenths being singletons. V is TRBV2 and J is TRBJ2-2, with a tentative D call TRBD1 (7 bases). The starting material was peripheral blood, obtained on day 0 of AZD1222 vaccination. The TCR sequence derives from an adult in good health. CDR3 residues: CASSETRGETGELFF. CDR3 coding DNA: TGTGCCAGCAGTGAAACCAGGGGGGAGACCGGGGAGCTGTTTTTT.